The 20 T cell receptor beta chains listed next were all sequenced from one sample in a study of blood T cells in healthy people across ages. The use of a sample-barcoded 5' primer and a J-beta primer mix characterized a second PCR of roughly 7 to 11 cycles. TCRdb reprocessed the 5' RACE reads with MiXCR, giving one entry per CDR3 protein. The sample includes over a million distinct CDR3 sequences, 45% of them seen just once. The sample consisted of blood. These receptors all stem from a woman in her fifties or sixties in good health.

V is TRBV12-3 or TRBV12-4 and J is TRBJ2-3; D is ambiguous. Trimming removed 6 bases from V and 14 bases from J, with 18 bases in between. CDR3 length: 12 amino acids. The CDR3 bases are TGTGCCAGCAGCCAACCCCCATTGAGGCCGTATTTT. Translation gives CASSQPPLRPYF.

Concerning this clonotype: A read error may be the cause here, since a much bigger clone is one base away. V gene TRBV27 combines with J gene TRBJ2-4; the D call may be TRBD1 or TRBD2 (7 bases each). Germline loops: CDR1 MNHEY, CDR2 SMNVEV (reference sequence). This CDR3 is 16 amino acids long. Between the trimmed V and J ends, which lost 4 bases and 4 bases, there was a span of 17 bases. CDR3 bases: TGTGCCAGCAGTTCCTCCGACAGGGAGGGGAAAAACATTCAGTACTTC. Its translation: CASSSSDREGKNIQYF.

V and J are TRBV18 and TRBJ1-1; D possibly corresponds to TRBD1 (6 bases). CDR1 is KGHSH and CDR2 is LQKENI in the germline V gene. Trimming left V 5 bases short and J 3 bases short, with 13 bases between. The CDR3 is 14 amino acids. The CDR3 sequence: CASSSRGEDTEAFF. The CDR3 region has the DNA TGTGCCAGCTCATCGAGGGGGGAGGACACTGAAGCTTTCTTT.

CDR3 in DNA: TGTGCCAGCAGTTGGTCAGGGGGCAATAGAGATACGCAGTATTTT. Its protein is CASSWSGGNRDTQYF. V is TRBV7-9 and J is TRBJ2-3; TRBD1 aligns across 8 bases. The CDR3 has 15 amino acids. V was pared by 6 bases and J by 5 bases, with 10 bases of the junction left unmatched. Germline loops: CDR1 SEHNR, CDR2 FQNEAQ (reference sequence). The variable domain in full, completed from reference TRBV7-9 and TRBJ2-3, reads DTGVSQNPRHKITKRGQNVTFRCDPISEHNRLYWYRQTLGQGPEFLTYFQNEAQLEKSRLLSDRFSAERPKGSFSTLEIQRTEQGDSAMYLCASSWSGGNRDTQYFGPGTRLTVL.

This clonotype turned up a few times. This rearrangement joins TRBV3-1 to TRBJ2-7; TRBD1 aligns across 9 bases. After removal of 3 bases from V and 5 bases from J, the junction contained 8 bases not matched to a gene. This CDR3 is built from 15 residues. Germline V lookup: CDR1 LGHDT, CDR2 YNNKEL (reference sequence). In nucleotides, the CDR3 is TGTGCCAGCAGCCATCGGCGGACAGGGGAAAACGAGCAGTACTTC. This sequence encodes CASSHRRTGENEQYF.

The chain carries TRBV6-4 and TRBJ2-2; D unclear. Germline V gene sequence: CDR1 MRHNA, CDR2 SNTAGT. The CDR3 runs to 14 residues. The germline V and J ends were trimmed by 4 bases and 2 bases, with 8 bases remaining between them. CDR3 nucleotide sequence: TGTGCCAGCAGTGTTGAACTTAACACCGGGGAGCTGTTTTTT. Translated: CASSVELNTGELFF.

This clonotype was seen a few times. This rearrangement joins TRBV5-1 to TRBJ1-4; D is undetermined. Trimming cost V 0 bases and J 5 bases, with 5 bases left between them. Germline V gene data show CDR1 as SGHRS and CDR2 as YFSETQ. This CDR3 is 13 amino acids long. The CDR3 DNA is TGCGCCAGCAGCTTGGAACAGAATGAAAAACTGTTTTTT. Translated: CASSLEQNEKLFF.

Comment on this clonotype: This may come from a read error, since a much larger clone is one base off. CDR3 sequence: CASSYSLTGTDTQYF. The CDR3 DNA is TGTGCCAGCAGTTACTCCCTCACGGGCACAGATACGCAGTATTTT. This chain connects TRBV6-6 to TRBJ2-3, with D hard to call. Trimming removed 0 bases from V and 1 base from J, with 8 bases in between. CDR1 is MNHNY, CDR2 SVGAGI, per germline (reference sequence). The CDR3 has 15 residues.

This rearrangement joins TRBV6-2 or TRBV6-3 to TRBJ2-3, with TRBD2 matching over 7 bases. J was trimmed by 9 bases and V by 5 bases; bases with no gene match: 14. Germline values: CDR1 MNHEY, CDR2 SVGEGT. The CDR3 loop spans 15 amino acids. The CDR3 loop reads CASSDLRGKEDTQYF. DNA for the CDR3: TGTGCCAGCAGTGACCTGCGGGGGAAGGAAGACACGCAGTATTTT.

This chain uses TRBV5-6 with TRBJ2-1; 10 bases fit TRBD2. The J call may be faulty, since TRBJ2-7 better matches the DNA end. CDR1 and CDR2 from the germline V gene are SGHDT and YYEEEE. The CDR3 length is 19 residues. As DNA, the CDR3 is TGTGCCAGCAGCTCGACCGCTAGCGGGAGTGTTCAGGTCTACAATGAGCAGTACTTC. As protein: CASSSTASGSVQVYNEQYF.

This rearrangement joins TRBV6-1 to TRBJ2-5; D perhaps matches TRBD2 (5 bases). This CDR3 contains 16 residues. With 0 bases removed from V and 11 bases from J, the gap between germline ends came to 22 bases. Per germline, CDR1 MNHNS and CDR2 SASEGT. DNA for the CDR3: TGTGCCAGCAGTGAAGCTGGAAGGGTGCGGCGTGGGGAGCAGTACTTC. It is translated as CASSEAGRVRRGEQYF.

This clonotype was seen a handful of times. V and J are TRBV29-1 and TRBJ1-2; 7 nucleotides agree with TRBD1. CDR3 length: 12 amino acids. With 7 bases clipped from V and 6 bases from J, the junction kept 8 bases outside the gene matches. Per the germline V gene, CDR1 is SQVTM and CDR2 is ANQGSEA. Here the CDR3 DNA reads TGCAGCGCCATTGACAGGGCCCATGGCTACACCTTC. Encoded protein: CSAIDRAHGYTF. The full variable domain, in which reference TRBV29-1 and TRBJ1-2 provide the parts outside the CDR3, is SAVISQKPSRDICQRGTSLTIQCQVDSQVTMMFWYRQQPGQSLTLIATANQGSEATYESGFVIDKFPISRPNLTFSTLTVSNMSPEDSSIYLCSAIDRAHGYTFGSGTRLTVV.

The V and J genes are TRBV20-1 and TRBJ2-1, with 14 bases matching TRBD2. CDR1 and CDR2 (germline): DFQATT, SNEGSKA (reference sequence). This CDR3 has 14 amino acids. V was clipped by 6 bases and J by 10 bases; unmatched bases: 8. The CDR3 bases are TGCAGTGCCAAGGGACTAGCGGGAGTTAGCGAGCAGTTCTTC. It encodes CSAKGLAGVSEQFF.

V and J are TRBV6-2 or TRBV6-3 and TRBJ2-1; TRBD2 matches at 7 bases. CDR1 and CDR2 from the germline V gene are MNHEY and SVGEGT. The V gene end was trimmed by 6 bases and the J gene end by 0 bases; junction bases not matched to a gene: 8. The CDR3 covers 16 residues. CDR3 protein: CASRHRGDSSYNEQFF. The DNA of the CDR3 is TGTGCCAGCAGACACCGGGGGGATAGCTCCTACAATGAGCAGTTCTTC.

The V and J genes are TRBV2 and TRBJ2-1, with TRBD2 matching 9 bases. The CDR3 has 14 residues. With 7 bases clipped from V and 6 bases from J, the junction kept 7 bases outside the gene matches. The germline V gene encodes CDR1 SNHLY and CDR2 FYNNEI. CDR3 amino acids: CASTPWREGNEQFF. CDR3 DNA: TGTGCCAGCACCCCATGGCGGGAGGGCAATGAGCAGTTCTTC.

The chain has TRBV6-2 or TRBV6-3 and TRBJ2-1; TRBD2 is a possible D gene (5 bases). Trimming shortened V by 4 bases and J by 3 bases, and 13 bases separated the two germline ends. The CDR3 loop spans 15 amino acids. CDR1 and CDR2 (germline): MNHEY, SVGEGT. The CDR3 sequence is CASSSRSEGYNEQFF. The CDR3 DNA follows: TGTGCCAGCAGTTCAAGGTCAGAGGGCTACAATGAGCAGTTCTTC.

The chain couples TRBV27 to TRBJ1-2, with 8 bases lining up with TRBD1. Germline V CDR1 and CDR2: MNHEY, SMNVEV (reference sequence). The CDR3 is made up of 13 amino acids. V lost 5 bases, J lost 8 bases, and 7 bases stayed unmatched. The CDR3 DNA reads as TGTGCCAGCAGTATAACCAGGGGGCTCGGCTACACCTTC. It encodes CASSITRGLGYTF.

V usage is TRBV15 and J usage is TRBJ1-2; D remains ambiguous. CDR3 length: 14 amino acids. Germline V lookup: CDR1 LNHNV, CDR2 YYDKDF (reference sequence). Trimming stripped 1 base from V and 4 bases from J, with 10 bases between. CDR3 in DNA: TGTGCCACCAGCAGAGGCCGTTTCGGCTATGGCTACACCTTC. Protein: CATSRGRFGYGYTF.

A single count supports this clonotype. The chain couples TRBV7-2 to TRBJ2-1, with D perhaps TRBD2 (6 bases). The assigned J gene may be wrong: the sequence end matches TRBJ2-7 better. Germline V gives CDR1 SGHTA, CDR2 FQGNSA. The CDR3 is 16 amino acids. The CDR3 DNA reads TGTGCCAGCAGCTTGGAGGGTTATAGCTCCTACAATGAGCAGTACTTC. It translates to CASSLEGYSSYNEQYF.

This sequence joins TRBV30 and TRBJ2-4; possible D gene TRBD1, 5 bases. Germline V gene sequence: CDR1 GTSNPN, CDR2 SVGIG (reference sequence). Trimming shortened V by 2 bases and J by 1 base, and 9 bases separated the two germline ends. The CDR3 has 14 residues. The CDR3 DNA reads as TGTGCCTGGAGTCCAGGGTTGGCCAAAAACATTCAGTACTTC. This codes for CAWSPGLAKNIQYF. The variable domain in full, with the rest retrieved from reference TRBV30 and TRBJ2-4, is SQTIHQWPATLVQPVGSPLSLECTVEGTSNPNLYWYRQAAGRGLQLLFYSVGIGQISSEVPQNLSASRPQDRQFILSSKKLLLSDSGFYLCAWSPGLAKNIQYFGAGTRLSVL.